Described below is a single TCR beta chain sequence and its context. Its antigen is currently unknown. The same CDR3 also results from other DNA sequences found in this sample. Sequencing used immunoSEQ multiplex PCR; TCRdb keeps in-frame clones, though not all of them. The table shows 550,000 to 600,000 clones, with about 98% occurring only once. With 3 bases clipped from V and 3 bases from J, the junction kept 1 base outside the gene matches. The germline gives CDR1 LNHNV, CDR2 YYDKDF (reference sequence). This CDR3 region has 13 residues. The data derive from a study of shared clonotypes between healthy human individuals. Overall study context: CD4 naive cells filled three plates per donor, CD4 memory three, CD8 naive two and CD8 memory one.

Study findings and constraints: Clonotypes that were shared across four donors made up around 5% of naive CD4 clonotypes. A generally larger estimated richness was seen in naive subsets than in memory subsets.

Cells designated naive CD8 were CD45RO-negative and were positively selected for CCR7, with terminally differentiated effector memory CD45RA+ cells excluded. The clonotype originates from a man in his thirties or forties in good health. V is TRBV15 and J is TRBJ2-7; 8 positions match TRBD1. The material sequenced was naive CD8+ T cells sorted from blood. CDR3 amino acids: CATSSGQGYEQYF. The CDR3 DNA reads as TGTGCCACCAGCAGCGGACAGGGCTACGAGCAGTACTTC.